These T cell receptor beta chains were read from a single sample in a study of blood T cell repertoires in COVID-19. This table comes from immunoSEQ multiplex PCR, and its TCRdb copy is limited to in-frame clones, with some not included. In the table there are 65,000 to 90,000 clones, 70% to 90% of which are singletons. The sequenced sample was peripheral blood. These receptors all come from a man aged 45-65 years with acute or convalescent COVID-19. CDR3s include the opening cysteine and the closing phenylalanine or tryptophan. Fields, in order: V gene, D gene, clone size, J gene, CDR3 protein, CDR3 DNA. A D gene is named only where the DNA matches it firmly. The listing skips clone size in some rows; elsewhere it reads once, few, many or a size class.

>TRBV10-3|TRBD2|NA|TRBJ2-2
CATRGSSGGTGELFF
TGTGCCACGAGGGGGTCCAGCGGGGGCACCGGGGAGCTGTTTTTT
>TRBV5-1|TRBD1|once|TRBJ1-1
CASSPRTGNTEAFF
TGCGCCAGCAGCCCGAGGACAGGGAACACTGAAGCTTTCTTT
>TRBV6-5|TRBD1|NA|TRBJ1-6
CASNSPGQGNSPLHF
TGTGCCAGCAACTCACCGGGACAGGGGAATTCACCCCTCCACTTT
>TRBV21-1|NA|NA|TRBJ1-6
CASSRDKHNSPLHF
TGTGCCAGCAGCCGGGACAAGCATAATTCACCCCTCCACTTT
>TRBV4-2|NA|NA|TRBJ2-5
CASSQDAGGGGDF
TGTGCCAGCAGCCAAGATGCCGGAGGTGGCGGGGACTTC
>TRBV5-1|TRBD1|NA|TRBJ1-2
CASSLGPGQSNYGYTF
TGCGCCAGCAGCTTGGGCCCGGGACAGAGTAACTATGGCTACACCTTC
>TRBV7-8|TRBD2|NA|TRBJ2-1
CASSFVVSGGANEQFF
TGTGCCAGCAGCTTTGTCGTTTCGGGGGGGGCCAATGAGCAGTTCTTC
>TRBV27|TRBD2|NA|TRBJ2-1
CASRGGLAGPYNEQFF
TGTGCCAGCAGGGGGGGACTAGCGGGGCCCTACAATGAGCAGTTCTTC
>TRBV7-9|TRBD1|NA|TRBJ1-4
CASSLELWTGREKLFF
TGTGCCAGCAGCTTAGAGCTCTGGACAGGCCGGGAAAAACTGTTTTTT
>TRBV5-1|NA|NA|TRBJ2-1
CASSTGNEQFF
TGCGCCAGCAGCACCGGCAATGAGCAGTTCTTC
>TRBV27|NA|NA|TRBJ2-1
CASSSGGGEQFF
TGTGCCAGCAGTTCAGGGGGAGGTGAGCAGTTCTTC
>TRBV3-1/TRBV3-2|NA|NA|TRBJ1-5
CASSQDNSNQPQHF
TGTGCCAGCAGCCAAGACAATAGCAATCAGCCCCAGCATTTT